Presented here are 17 T cell receptor beta chains from one specimen sequenced in a study of T cell changes during pregnancy in multiple sclerosis. The method was immunoSEQ multiplex PCR; TCRdb's version includes in-frame clones alone and lacks a portion of them. The data contain about 57,000 clones, 85% to 95% of them singletons. This sample comprised CD4+ T cells from peripheral blood mononuclear cells, obtained in the third trimester of pregnancy. The receptors derive from a female donor with multiple sclerosis, enrolled in a pregnancy study.

This clone was counted a few times. V is TRBV2 and J is TRBJ1-4; maybe TRBD1 (6 bases). The CDR3 length is 14 residues. Trimming stripped 4 bases from V and 6 bases from J, with 12 bases between. From germline, CDR1 is SNHLY and CDR2 FYNNEI. DNA of the CDR3: TGTGCCAGCAGTGCAACACGACAGGATGAAAAACTGTTTTTT. Translating it yields CASSATRQDEKLFF.

J is TRBJ2-2 and V is TRBV4-3, with TRBD1 matching over 7 bases. With V trimmed by 6 bases and J by 7 bases, 17 bases remained unmatched. The CDR3 runs to 17 residues. The germline V gene has CDR1 LGHNA and CDR2 YSLEER. In DNA form, the CDR3 reads TGCGCCAGCAGTCCCCCATGGGGCAGGGGGAGCGGCGGGGAGCTGTTTTTT. This gives the protein CASSPPWGRGSGGELFF.

This clone was detected a few times. The chain uses TRBV6-5 and TRBJ1-1, with TRBD1 as a possible D gene (5 bases). The CDR3 runs 13 residues. The V end lost 7 bases, the J end lost 6 bases, and 15 bases lay between the germline ends. Looked up from germline, CDR1 is MNHEY and CDR2 is SVGAGI. The CDR3 DNA follows: TGTGCCAGCACCGAGCCGGGAGGGGCTGAAGCTTTCTTT. Translating gives CASTEPGGAEAFF.

The gene calls are TRBV4-3 and TRBJ2-1, with D perhaps TRBD1 (6 bases). V was shortened by 3 bases and J by 7 bases, with 10 bases between the two germline ends. The germline V gene has CDR1 LGHNA and CDR2 YSLEER. The CDR3 is 13 amino acids. The CDR3, as DNA: TGCGCCAGCAGCCACCCGAGGGGGAATGAGCAGTTCTTC. This encodes CASSHPRGNEQFF.

The table lists this clone with a count of one. The chain links TRBV11-2 to TRBJ2-1; no firm D call. The CDR3 runs 13 residues. V was clipped by 3 bases and J by 5 bases, with 8 bases between them. CDR1 is SGHAT, CDR2 FQNNGV, per germline. The CDR3 loop is CASSLHSNNEQFF. The CDR3 DNA reads as TGTGCCAGCAGCTTGCATTCTAACAATGAGCAGTTCTTC.

The chain is built from TRBV29-1 and TRBJ1-2, with 11 bases identical to TRBD1. CDR1 and CDR2 from the germline V gene are SQVTM and ANQGSEA. V gave up 7 bases and J gave up 7 bases; unmatched junction bases: 5. The CDR3 loop spans 12 amino acids. CDR3 residues: CSGGQGAVGYTF. Written as DNA, the CDR3 is TGCAGCGGTGGACAGGGGGCGGTTGGCTACACCTTC.

The rearrangement links TRBV5-1 to TRBJ2-5, with a tentative D call TRBD2 (6 bases). CDR1 is SGHRS, CDR2 YFSETQ, per germline. The CDR3 contains 13 residues. Trimming removed 4 bases at V and 5 bases at J, with 12 bases between. DNA for the CDR3: TGCGCCAGCAGCAACACAGGAGGGGAGACCCAGTACTTC. Protein product: CASSNTGGETQYF.

The V gene is TRBV19, the J gene TRBJ2-7; 7 positions match TRBD2. Germline trimming cut 5 bases from V and 2 bases from J; bases unmatched to any gene: 6. The CDR3 is made up of 14 amino acids. CDR1 and CDR2 (germline): LNHDA, SQIVND (reference sequence). The CDR3 DNA follows: TGTGCCAGTAGTGCTTCAGGGACTACCTACGAGCAGTACTTC. Translation gives CASSASGTTYEQYF.

V and J are TRBV10-3 and TRBJ1-5; maybe TRBD1 (6 bases). CDR1 and CDR2 (germline): ENHRY, SYGVKD. Trimming cost V 3 bases and J 4 bases, with 16 bases left between them. The CDR3 is 16 residues long. CDR3 protein: CAISDGGGRGNQPQHF. CDR3 in DNA: TGTGCCATCAGTGACGGTGGCGGGAGGGGGAATCAGCCCCAGCATTTT.

V and J are TRBV10-3 and TRBJ1-5; 9 nucleotides line up with TRBD1. Trimming cost V 2 bases and J 2 bases; bases outside gene matches: 10. The germline gives CDR1 ENHRY, CDR2 SYGVKD. The length of the CDR3 is 18 residues. CDR3: CAISEPPLTGGRNQPQHF. Here the CDR3 DNA reads TGTGCCATCAGTGAGCCGCCGTTGACAGGGGGTCGCAATCAGCCCCAGCATTTT.

The CDR3 protein is CASSINAGGIHGYTF. DNA for the CDR3: TGTGCCAGTAGTATTAACGCAGGGGGTATCCATGGCTACACCTTC. V is TRBV19 and J is TRBJ1-2; 7 bases fit TRBD1. The CDR3 totals 15 residues. Unmatched junction bases numbered 10, after V lost 3 bases and J lost 6 bases. Germline V CDR1 and CDR2: LNHDA, SQIVND (reference sequence).

J is TRBJ1-1 and V is TRBV20-1; D is uncertain. V was pared by 5 bases and J by 7 bases, with 8 bases between. Germline V gene data show CDR1 as DFQATT and CDR2 as SNEGSKA (reference sequence). The CDR3 covers 10 residues. The CDR3 coding sequence is TGCAGTGCTCTCCACAGTGAAGCTTTCTTT. Translated, it gives CSALHSEAFF.

The chain joins TRBV6-6 to TRBJ2-7; D may be TRBD1 (5 bases). Deletions cut 8 bases from V and 0 bases from J, with 14 bases between. The CDR3 is 14 amino acids. The germline gives CDR1 MNHNY, CDR2 SVGAGI (reference sequence). The CDR3, as DNA: TGTGCCAGCGGGGCCTTGCCTTCCTCCTACGAGCAGTACTTC. Translating gives CASGALPSSYEQYF.

The chain employs TRBV5-5 and TRBJ1-1; no definite D call. CDR3 size: 15 residues. Trimming stripped 2 bases from V and 0 bases from J, with 11 bases between. Germline V gene lookup returns CDR1 SGHKS and CDR2 YYEKEE (reference sequence). The CDR3, as DNA: TGTGCCAGCAGCTTCGGGTTCCGAATGAACACTGAAGCTTTCTTT. Protein product: CASSFGFRMNTEAFF. Filled out from reference TRBV5-5 and TRBJ1-1, the complete variable domain reads DAGVTQSPTHLIKTRGQQVTLRCSPISGHKSVSWYQQVLGQGPQFIFQYYEKEERGRGNFPDRFSARQFPNYSSELNVNALLLGDSALYLCASSFGFRMNTEAFFGQGTRLTVV.

The V and J genes are TRBV9 and TRBJ1-1; D is unclear. The CDR3 consists of 13 residues. The V and J ends lost 4 bases and 5 bases respectively, with 12 bases between them. From germline, CDR1 is SGDLS and CDR2 YYNGEE. The CDR3, as DNA: TGTGCCAGCAGCCCTCGGGTTCAGACTGAAGCTTTCTTT. Protein product: CASSPRVQTEAFF.

This clone came up once. The DNA of the CDR3 is TGTGCCATCAGTGCACGAGGGACAAGTAGCAATCAGCCCCAGCATTTT. Protein: CAISARGTSSNQPQHF. V and J are TRBV10-3 and TRBJ1-5, with D perhaps TRBD1 (6 bases). This CDR3 region has 16 residues. The V gene's germline CDR1 is ENHRY and CDR2 SYGVKD. V gave up 4 bases and J gave up 0 bases, with 13 bases separating them.

The chain uses TRBV27 and TRBJ1-1, with D possibly TRBD1 on 5 matching bases. The V gene lost 3 bases and the J gene lost 0 bases, with 5 bases spanning the gap. The CDR3 is 13 residues long. Germline lookup yields CDR1 MNHEY and CDR2 SMNVEV (reference sequence). The CDR3 sequence: CASSFRVNTEAFF. The CDR3 nucleotides are TGTGCCAGCAGTTTCAGGGTGAACACTGAAGCTTTCTTT.